Listed here are 3 T cell receptor beta chains from one sample, sequenced in a study of T cells in Graves' hyperthyroidism and ophthalmopathy. The CDR3 regions of TCR beta were amplified from RNA transcripts. The TCR CDR3 was amplified in a first-round RT-PCR using the HTBI primer set. TCRdb called the multiplex PCR reads again in MiXCR, with one record for every CDR3 protein. The data contain 490,000 or so distinct CDR3 sequences, about 16% of them singletons. Source material: blood. Source of these receptors: a woman aged 25 to 39 with Graves' ophthalmopathy.

This clonotype was seen more than once but under ten times. The V call is TRBV18, the J call TRBJ2-7, with 9 bases fitting TRBD1. V lost 2 bases and J lost 1; bases outside the gene matches: 9. CDR3 size: 17 residues. CDR1 is KGHSH, CDR2 LQKENI, per germline. CDR3 nucleotides: TGTGCCAGCTCACCAGGGACCGGGACAGGGACGTCCTACGAGCAGTACTTC. Amino acids: CASSPGTGTGTSYEQYF.

The rearrangement joins TRBV4-3 to TRBJ1-1; D unclear. The CDR3 contains 15 residues. CDR1 and CDR2 from the germline V gene are LGHNA and YSLEER. Trimming stripped 0 bases from V and 0 bases from J, with 8 bases between. The CDR3 DNA follows: TGCGCCAGCAGCCAAGATCGAATGGTGAACACTGAAGCTTTCTTT. Amino acid sequence: CASSQDRMVNTEAFF.

There are many counts of this clonotype. The J gene is TRBJ1-1, the V gene TRBV28; weak D call: TRBD1 (5 bases). CDR1 MDHEN and CDR2 SYDVKM come from the germline V gene. Between the trimmed V and J ends, which lost 2 bases and 3 bases, there was a span of 10 bases. The CDR3 length is 14 residues. In nucleotides, the CDR3 is TGTGCCAGCAGTTTAAGGGGAACGGACACTGAAGCTTTCTTT. Translating it yields CASSLRGTDTEAFF.